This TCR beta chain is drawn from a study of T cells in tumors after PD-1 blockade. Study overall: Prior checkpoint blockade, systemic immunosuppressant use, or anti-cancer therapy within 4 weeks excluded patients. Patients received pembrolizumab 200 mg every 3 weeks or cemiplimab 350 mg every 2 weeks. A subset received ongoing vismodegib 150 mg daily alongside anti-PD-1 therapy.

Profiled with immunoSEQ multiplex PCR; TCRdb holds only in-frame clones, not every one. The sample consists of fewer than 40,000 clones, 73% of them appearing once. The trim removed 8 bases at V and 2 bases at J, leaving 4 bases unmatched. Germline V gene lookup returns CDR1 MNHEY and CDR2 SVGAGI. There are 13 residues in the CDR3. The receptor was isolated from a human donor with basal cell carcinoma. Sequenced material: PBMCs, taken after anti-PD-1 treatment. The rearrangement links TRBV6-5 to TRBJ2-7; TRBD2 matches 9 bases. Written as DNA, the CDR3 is TGTGCCAGCCTGCCTAGCGGGACCTACGAGCAGTACTTC. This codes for CASLPSGTYEQYF.